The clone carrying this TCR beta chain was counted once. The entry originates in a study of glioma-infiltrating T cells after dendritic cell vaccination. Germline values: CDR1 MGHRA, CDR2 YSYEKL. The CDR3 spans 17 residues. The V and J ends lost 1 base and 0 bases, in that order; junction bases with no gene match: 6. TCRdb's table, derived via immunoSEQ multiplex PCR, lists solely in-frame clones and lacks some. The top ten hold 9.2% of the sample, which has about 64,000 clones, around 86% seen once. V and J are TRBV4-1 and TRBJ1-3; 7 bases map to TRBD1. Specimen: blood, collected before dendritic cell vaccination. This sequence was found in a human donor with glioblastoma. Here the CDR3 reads CASSQGRTGSSGNTIYF. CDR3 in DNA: TGCGCCAGCAGCCAAGGTAGGACAGGCAGCTCTGGAAACACCATATATTTT.